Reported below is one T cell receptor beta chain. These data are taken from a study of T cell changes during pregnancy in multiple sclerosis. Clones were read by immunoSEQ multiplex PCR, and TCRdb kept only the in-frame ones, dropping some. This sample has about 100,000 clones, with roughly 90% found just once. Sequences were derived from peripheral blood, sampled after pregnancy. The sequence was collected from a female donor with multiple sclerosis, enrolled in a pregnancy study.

The CDR3 nucleotides are TGTGCCTGGAGTGTTCCGAGGGGGAACTCCTACGAGCAGTACTTC. Encoded protein: CAWSVPRGNSYEQYF. J is TRBJ2-7 and V is TRBV30, with D maybe TRBD1 (6 bases). V was trimmed by 0 bases and J by 0 bases, leaving 12 bases between them. Germline CDR1 GTSNPN, CDR2 SVGIG (reference sequence). The CDR3 spans 15 residues.